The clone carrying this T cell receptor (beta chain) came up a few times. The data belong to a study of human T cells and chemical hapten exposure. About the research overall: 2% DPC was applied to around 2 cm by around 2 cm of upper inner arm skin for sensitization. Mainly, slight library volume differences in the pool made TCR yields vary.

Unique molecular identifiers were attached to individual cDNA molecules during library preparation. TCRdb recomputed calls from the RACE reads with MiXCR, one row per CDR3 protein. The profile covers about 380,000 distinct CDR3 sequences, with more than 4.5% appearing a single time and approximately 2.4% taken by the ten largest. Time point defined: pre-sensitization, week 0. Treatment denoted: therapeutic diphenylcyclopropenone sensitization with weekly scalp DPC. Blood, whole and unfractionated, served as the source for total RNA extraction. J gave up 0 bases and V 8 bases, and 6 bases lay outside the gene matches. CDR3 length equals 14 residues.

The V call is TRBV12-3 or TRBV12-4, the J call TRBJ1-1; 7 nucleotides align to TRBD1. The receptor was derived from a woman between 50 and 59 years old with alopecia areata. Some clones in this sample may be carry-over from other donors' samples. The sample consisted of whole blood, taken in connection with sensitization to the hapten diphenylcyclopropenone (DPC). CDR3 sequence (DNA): TGTGCCAGCTCGGGACAGATGATGAACACTGAAGCTTTCTTT. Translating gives CASSGQMMNTEAFF.